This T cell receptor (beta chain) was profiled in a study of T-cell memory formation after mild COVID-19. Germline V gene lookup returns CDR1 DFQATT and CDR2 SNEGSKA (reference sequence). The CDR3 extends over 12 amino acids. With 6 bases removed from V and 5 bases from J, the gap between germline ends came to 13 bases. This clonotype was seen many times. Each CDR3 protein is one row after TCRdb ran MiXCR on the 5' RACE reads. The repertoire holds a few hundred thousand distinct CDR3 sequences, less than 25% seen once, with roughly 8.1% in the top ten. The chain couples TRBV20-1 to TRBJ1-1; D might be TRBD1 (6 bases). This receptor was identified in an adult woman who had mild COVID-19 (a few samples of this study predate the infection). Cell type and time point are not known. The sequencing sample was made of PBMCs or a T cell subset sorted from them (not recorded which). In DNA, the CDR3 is TGCAGTGCGATACTTACAGGGACTGAAGCTTTCTTT. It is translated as CSAILTGTEAFF.